This T cell receptor beta chain was documented in a study of long-term antiretroviral therapy in people with HIV. Overall study results and limits: HIV repertoire CDR3 lengths ranged less widely than those of controls.

On this clone: Its antigen is not known.

At survey level, the immunoSEQ assay was run in its v3.0 version. TCRdb keeps only in-frame clones here, not all; method: immunoSEQ multiplex PCR. The sample consists of over 25,000 clones, 95% to 98% of them appearing once. The germline V gene encodes CDR1 ENHRY and CDR2 SYGVKD. Trimming removed 5 bases from V and 0 bases from J, with 1 base in between. There are 11 residues in the CDR3. The material was unsorted PBMCs, obtained 7.6 years after starting antiretroviral therapy. This receptor was obtained from a man younger than 40 with HIV. This sequence joins TRBV10-3 and TRBJ1-1; unclear D gene. In DNA, the CDR3 is TGTGCCATCAGTATGAACACTGAAGCTTTCTTT. It is translated as CAISMNTEAFF.